The 3 T cell receptor beta chains below come from one sample, sequenced in a study of vaccination and CD4 T cells after COVID-19. Once obtained from cultured CD4+ T cells, the DNA was sequenced using the Oncomine TCR Beta short-read assay. Via MiXCR, TCRdb re-called the PCR reads, giving one row per CDR3 protein. The sample consists of 4,800 or so distinct CDR3 sequences, 25% to 30% of them appearing once. The antigens for these receptors are not known. Treatment: 10-day PBMC culture with coronavirus spike peptide pools or control peptides (ViraFEST assay). Pre-COVID-19 pandemic sampling (2011-2018) yielded the unexposed donor's CD4+ T cells. Sequencing used CD4+ T cells from blood, cultured in vitro. The origin of the receptors is a human donor in good health.

The chain combines TRBV7-6 with TRBJ2-5, with D uncertain. With 1 base removed from V and 3 bases from J, the gap between germline ends came to 3 bases. CDR3 length: 12 residues. Germline CDR1 is SGHVS and CDR2 is FNYEAQ. CDR3: CASSLEEETQYF. The CDR3 coding sequence is TGTGCCAGCAGCTTAGAGGAAGAGACCCAGTACTTC.

This clonotype appeared a few times. The chain recombines TRBV30 with TRBJ1-1; D is uncertain. V was clipped by 0 bases and J by 3 bases, with 8 bases between them. The CDR3 totals 13 residues. Germline V gene lookup returns CDR1 GTSNPN and CDR2 SVGIG (reference sequence). CDR3 region: CAWSVTADTEAFF. For the CDR3, the DNA is TGTGCCTGGAGTGTGACGGCGGACACTGAAGCTTTCTTT. Full variable domain (remainder filled in from reference TRBV30 and TRBJ1-1): SQTIHQWPATLVQPVGSPLSLECTVEGTSNPNLYWYRQAAGRGLQLLFYSVGIGQISSEVPQNLSASRPQDRQFILSSKKLLLSDSGFYLCAWSVTADTEAFFGQGTRLTVV.

This clonotype was seen a handful of times. This chain uses TRBV6-1 with TRBJ1-1, with D maybe TRBD1 (5 bases). The CDR3 is made up of 13 amino acids. Germline V lookup: CDR1 MNHNS, CDR2 SASEGT. Trimming left V 3 bases short and J 3 bases short, with 8 bases between. The CDR3 bases are TGTGCCAGCAGTGAGCGACAGCACACTGAAGCTTTCTTT. As protein: CASSERQHTEAFF.